This T cell receptor (beta chain) was retrieved from a study of blood T cell repertoires in COVID-19. Overall study context: Some COVID-19 samples were acute and others convalescent; all came from the United States, Italy and Spain. The cDNA or gDNA used as material had been derived from T cells, B-cell-depleted T cells, or PBMCs.

The CDR3 runs 16 residues. Germline V gives CDR1 SGHDN, CDR2 FVKESK. V was trimmed by 2 bases and J by 1 base, leaving 15 bases between them. Methods used by the authors: The authors estimated nucleated cell counts from reference gene primer amplification. Only in-frame clones appear in the TCRdb table, and some are missing; sequencing was by immunoSEQ multiplex PCR. V, J and clone size reflect that table, while D and trimming were determined from the DNA. This table holds 65,000 to 90,000 clones, about 82% found once. Sequenced: peripheral blood. The chain is built from TRBV14 and TRBJ2-7; D gene uncertain. The receptor comes from a woman of 80 years or more in a cohort sampled during active or convalescent COVID-19. CDR3 DNA sequence: TGTGCCAGCAGCCAATATGGCAAATGGTGGTCCTACGAGCAGTACTTC. Protein: CASSQYGKWWSYEQYF.